The entry that follows covers one T cell receptor (beta chain) sequence. In blood CD8+ and CD4+ T cells, TCR beta underwent sequencing. The data originate from a study of CD8 T cells in Susac syndrome. The authors reverse transcribed roughly 0.5 to 1 ug RNA with random hexamers. An immunoSEQ multiplex PCR amplified TCR beta CDR3 over 54 Vbeta and 13 Jbeta. TCRdb used MiXCR to reprocess the immunoSEQ multiplex PCR reads, holding one entry per CDR3 protein. Of approximately 150,000 distinct CDR3 sequences in the sample, around 94% were seen once. The sequenced sample consisted of CD4+ T cells from PBMCs. The origin of this receptor is a human donor in good health.

CDR3 sequence reads: CASSRQITDTQYF. The CDR3 DNA reads TGTGCCAGCAGCAGACAAATCACAGATACGCAGTATTTT. The V call is TRBV9, the J call TRBJ2-3; D ambiguous. The ends were cut back, 4 bases at V and 2 bases at J, with 8 bases in the middle. CDR1 is SGDLS and CDR2 is YYNGEE in the germline V gene. The CDR3 runs 13 residues. The full variable domain, with the rest looked up from reference TRBV9 and TRBJ2-3, is DSGVTQTPKHLITATGQRVTLRCSPRSGDLSVYWYQQSLDQGLQFLIQYYNGEERAKGNILERFSAQQFPDLHSELNLSSLELGDSALYFCASSRQITDTQYFGPGTRLTVL.